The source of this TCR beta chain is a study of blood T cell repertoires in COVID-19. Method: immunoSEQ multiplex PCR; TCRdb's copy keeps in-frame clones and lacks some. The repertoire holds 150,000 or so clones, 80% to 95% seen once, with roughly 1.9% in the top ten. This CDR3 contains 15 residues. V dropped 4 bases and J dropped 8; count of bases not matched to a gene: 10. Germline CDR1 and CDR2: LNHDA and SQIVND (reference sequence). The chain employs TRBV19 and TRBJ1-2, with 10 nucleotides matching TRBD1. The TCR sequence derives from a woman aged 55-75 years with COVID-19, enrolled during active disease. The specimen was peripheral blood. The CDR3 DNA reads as TGTGCCAGTAGTAAACGGACAGGGGGAGGGGAAGGCTACACCTTC. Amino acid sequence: CASSKRTGGGEGYTF.